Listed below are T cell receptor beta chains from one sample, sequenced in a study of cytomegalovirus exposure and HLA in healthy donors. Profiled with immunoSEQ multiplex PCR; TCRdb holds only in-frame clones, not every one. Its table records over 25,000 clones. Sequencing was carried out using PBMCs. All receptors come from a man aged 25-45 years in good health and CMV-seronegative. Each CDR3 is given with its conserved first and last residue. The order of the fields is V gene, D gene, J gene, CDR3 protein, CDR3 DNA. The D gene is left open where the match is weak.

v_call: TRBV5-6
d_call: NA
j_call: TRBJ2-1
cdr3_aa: CASSLQGFEQFF
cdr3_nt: TGTGCCAGCAGCTTGCAGGGGTTTGAGCAGTTCTTC

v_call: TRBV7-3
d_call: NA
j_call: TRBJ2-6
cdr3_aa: CASSRYGANVLTF
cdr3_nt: TGTGCCAGCAGCCGCTACGGGGCCAACGTCCTGACTTTC

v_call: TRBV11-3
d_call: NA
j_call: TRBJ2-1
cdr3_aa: CASSLDYGLRANYNEQFF
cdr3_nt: TGTGCCAGCAGCTTAGATTACGGTCTGCGGGCCAACTACAATGAGCAGTTCTTC

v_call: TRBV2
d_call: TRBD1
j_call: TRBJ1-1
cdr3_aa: CASSGTGGGTEAFF
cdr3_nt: TGTGCCAGCAGTGGGACAGGGGGCGGAACTGAAGCTTTCTTT

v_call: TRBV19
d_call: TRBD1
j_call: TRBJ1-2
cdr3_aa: CASSRGQGYNYGYTF
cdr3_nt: TGTGCCAGTAGTCGCGGACAGGGGTATAACTATGGCTACACCTTC

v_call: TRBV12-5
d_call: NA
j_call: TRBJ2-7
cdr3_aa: CASGLAPPRGRSYEQYF
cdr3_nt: TGTGCTAGTGGTTTGGCCCCCCCGCGGGGGCGCTCCTACGAGCAGTACTTC

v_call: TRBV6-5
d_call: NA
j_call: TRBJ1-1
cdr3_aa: CASSYSSAANTEAFF
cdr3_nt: TGTGCCAGCAGTTACTCATCAGCGGCGAACACTGAAGCTTTCTTT

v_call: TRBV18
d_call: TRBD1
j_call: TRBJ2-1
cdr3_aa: CASSPLDRGKSNEQFF
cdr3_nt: TGTGCCAGCTCACCTCTGGACAGGGGTAAGAGTAATGAGCAGTTCTTC

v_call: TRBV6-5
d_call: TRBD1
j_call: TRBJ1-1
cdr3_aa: CASSAGTVMGAFF
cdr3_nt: TGTGCCAGCAGTGCCGGGACAGTGATGGGAGCTTTCTTT

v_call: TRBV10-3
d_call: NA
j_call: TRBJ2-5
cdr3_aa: CAISGQGILQETQYF
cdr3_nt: TGTGCCATCAGTGGGCAGGGTATCCTCCAAGAGACCCAGTACTTC

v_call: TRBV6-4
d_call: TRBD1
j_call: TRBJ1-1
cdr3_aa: CASSFTGASTEAFF
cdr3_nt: TGTGCCAGCAGTTTTACAGGGGCTAGCACTGAAGCTTTCTTT

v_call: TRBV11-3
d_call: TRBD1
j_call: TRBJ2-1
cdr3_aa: CASSSLGQGQDEQFF
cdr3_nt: TGTGCCAGCAGCTCTTTAGGACAGGGGCAGGATGAGCAGTTCTTC

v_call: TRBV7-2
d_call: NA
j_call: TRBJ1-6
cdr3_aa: CASSLATGFNSPLHF
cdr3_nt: TGTGCCAGCAGCTTAGCGACAGGTTTTAATTCACCCCTCCACTTT

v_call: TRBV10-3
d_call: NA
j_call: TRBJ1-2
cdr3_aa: CAIAQGDYGYTF
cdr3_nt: TGTGCCATCGCCCAGGGCGACTATGGCTACACCTTC

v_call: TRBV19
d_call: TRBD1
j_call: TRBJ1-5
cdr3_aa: CASSPGTGGDQPQHF
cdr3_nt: TGTGCCAGTAGTCCGGGGACAGGGGGCGATCAGCCCCAGCATTTT